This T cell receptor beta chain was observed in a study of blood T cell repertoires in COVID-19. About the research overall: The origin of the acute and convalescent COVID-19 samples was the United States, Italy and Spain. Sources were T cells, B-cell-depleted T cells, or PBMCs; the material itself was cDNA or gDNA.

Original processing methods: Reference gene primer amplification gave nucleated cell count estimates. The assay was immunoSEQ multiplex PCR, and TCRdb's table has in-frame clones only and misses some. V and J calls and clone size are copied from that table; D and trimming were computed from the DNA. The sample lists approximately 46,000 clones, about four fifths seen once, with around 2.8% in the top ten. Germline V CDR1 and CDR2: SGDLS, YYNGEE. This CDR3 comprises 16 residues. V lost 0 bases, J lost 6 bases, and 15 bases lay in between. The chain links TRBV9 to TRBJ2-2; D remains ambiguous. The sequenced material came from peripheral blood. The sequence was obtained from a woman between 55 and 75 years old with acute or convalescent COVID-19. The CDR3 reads CASSVAGVGVSGELFF. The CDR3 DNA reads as TGTGCCAGCAGCGTAGCTGGAGTAGGCGTCTCCGGGGAGCTGTTTTTT.